Sequencing of this T cell receptor beta chain was carried out in a study of blood T cell repertoires in COVID-19. This table comes from immunoSEQ multiplex PCR, and its TCRdb copy is limited to in-frame clones, with some not included. In the table there are 75,000 to 80,000 clones, 65% to 90% of which are singletons. CDR3 length: 13 residues. Germline CDR1 is LNHDA and CDR2 is SQIVND (reference sequence). The J segment lost 3 bases and the V segment lost 10 bases, leaving 6 bases of the junction unmatched. This sequence originates from a human donor in a cohort sampled during active COVID-19. The chain is built from TRBV19 and TRBJ2-3; TRBD2 aligns across 8 bases. Sequencing was performed on peripheral blood. The CDR3 region is CATRRGGTDTQYF. CDR3 nucleotide sequence: TGTGCCACTCGCCGCGGGGGGACAGATACGCAGTATTTT.